The T cell receptor beta chain under discussion was sequenced for a study of blood T cell repertoires in COVID-19. Per the authors' pipeline: Researchers report that nucleated cell counts were estimated from reference gene primer amplification. Using immunoSEQ multiplex PCR, the repertoire was profiled, and TCRdb retains in-frame clones only, with some absent. The DNA gave D and trimming, while V, J and clone size come from that table. The table records fewer than 200,000 clones, around four fifths of them present only once. The CDR3 spans 17 residues. V lost 2 bases to trimming and J lost 7 bases, with 21 bases between them. Per germline, CDR1 SGHTA and CDR2 FQGNSA.

The chain couples TRBV7-2 to TRBJ2-1; tentative D call: TRBD2 (6 bases). The sequencing input was peripheral blood. This sequence was found in a man in his forties or fifties who had recovered from COVID-19. CDR3 sequence: CASSLQRDSSFGNEQFF. Here the CDR3 DNA reads TGTGCCAGCAGCTTACAGAGGGACTCCTCATTCGGGAATGAGCAGTTCTTC. Filled out from reference TRBV7-2 and TRBJ2-1, the complete variable domain reads GAGVSQSPSNKVTEKGKDVELRCDPISGHTALYWYRQSLGQGLEFLIYFQGNSAPDKSGLPSDRFSAERTGGSVSTLTIQRTQQEDSAVYLCASSLQRDSSFGNEQFFGPGTRLTVL.